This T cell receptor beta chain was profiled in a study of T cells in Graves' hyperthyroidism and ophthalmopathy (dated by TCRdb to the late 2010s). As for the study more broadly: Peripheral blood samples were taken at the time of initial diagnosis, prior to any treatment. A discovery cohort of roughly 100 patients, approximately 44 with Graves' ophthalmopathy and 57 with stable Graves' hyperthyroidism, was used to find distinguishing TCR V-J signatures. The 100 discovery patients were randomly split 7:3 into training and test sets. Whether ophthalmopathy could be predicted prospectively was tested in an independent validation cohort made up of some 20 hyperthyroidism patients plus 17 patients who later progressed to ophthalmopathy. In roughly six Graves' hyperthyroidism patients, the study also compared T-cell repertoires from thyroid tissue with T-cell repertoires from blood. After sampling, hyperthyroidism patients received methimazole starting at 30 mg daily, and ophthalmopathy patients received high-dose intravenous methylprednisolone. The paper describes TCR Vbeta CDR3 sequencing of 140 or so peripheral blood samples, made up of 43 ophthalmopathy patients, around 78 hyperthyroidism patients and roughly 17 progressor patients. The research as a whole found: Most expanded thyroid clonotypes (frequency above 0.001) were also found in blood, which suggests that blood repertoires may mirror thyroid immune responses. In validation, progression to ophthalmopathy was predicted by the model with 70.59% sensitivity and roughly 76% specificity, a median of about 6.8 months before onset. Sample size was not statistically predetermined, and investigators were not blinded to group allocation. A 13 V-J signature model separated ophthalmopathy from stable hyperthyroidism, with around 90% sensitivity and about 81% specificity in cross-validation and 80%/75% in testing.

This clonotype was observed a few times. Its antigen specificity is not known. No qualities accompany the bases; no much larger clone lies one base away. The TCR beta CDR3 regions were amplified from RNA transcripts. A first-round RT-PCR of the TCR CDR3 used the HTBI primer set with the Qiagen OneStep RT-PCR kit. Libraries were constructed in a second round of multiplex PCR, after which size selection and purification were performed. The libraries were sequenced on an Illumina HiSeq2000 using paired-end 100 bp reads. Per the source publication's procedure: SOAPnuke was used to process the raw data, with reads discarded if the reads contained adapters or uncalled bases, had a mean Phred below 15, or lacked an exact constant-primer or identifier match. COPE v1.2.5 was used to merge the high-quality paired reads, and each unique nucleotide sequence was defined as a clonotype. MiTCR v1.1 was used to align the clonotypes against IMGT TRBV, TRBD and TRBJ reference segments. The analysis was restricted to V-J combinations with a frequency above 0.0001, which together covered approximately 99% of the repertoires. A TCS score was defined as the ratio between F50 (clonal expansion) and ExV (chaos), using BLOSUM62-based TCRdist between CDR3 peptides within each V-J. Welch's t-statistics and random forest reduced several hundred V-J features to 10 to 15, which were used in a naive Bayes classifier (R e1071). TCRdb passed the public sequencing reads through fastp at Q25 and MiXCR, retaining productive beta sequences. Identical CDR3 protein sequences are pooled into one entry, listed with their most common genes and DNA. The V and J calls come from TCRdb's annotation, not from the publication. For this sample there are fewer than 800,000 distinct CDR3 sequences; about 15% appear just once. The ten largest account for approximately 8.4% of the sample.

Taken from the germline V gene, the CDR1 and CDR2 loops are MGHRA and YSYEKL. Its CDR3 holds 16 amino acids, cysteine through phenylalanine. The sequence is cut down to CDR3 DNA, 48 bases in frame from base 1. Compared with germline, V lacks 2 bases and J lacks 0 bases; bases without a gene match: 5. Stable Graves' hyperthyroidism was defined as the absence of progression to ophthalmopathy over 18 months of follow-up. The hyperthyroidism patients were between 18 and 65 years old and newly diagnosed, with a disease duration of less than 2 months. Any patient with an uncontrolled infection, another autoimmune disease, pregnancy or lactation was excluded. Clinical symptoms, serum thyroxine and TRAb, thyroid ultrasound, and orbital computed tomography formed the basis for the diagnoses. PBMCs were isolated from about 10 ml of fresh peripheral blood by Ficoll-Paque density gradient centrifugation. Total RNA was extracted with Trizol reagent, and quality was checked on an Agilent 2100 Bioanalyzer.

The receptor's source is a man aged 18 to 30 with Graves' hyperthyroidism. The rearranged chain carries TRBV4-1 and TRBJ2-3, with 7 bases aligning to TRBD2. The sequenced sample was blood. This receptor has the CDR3 CASSQKRDSSTDTQYF. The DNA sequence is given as TGCGCCAGCAGCCAAAAGCGGGACTCTAGCACAGATACGCAGTATTTT.